This T cell receptor beta chain emerged from a study of blood T cell dynamics during melanoma immunotherapy. Looking at the study overall: Patients with metastatic melanoma got pembrolizumab or nivolumab-ipilimumab as first-line care.

DNA loading was fixed at 300 to 350 ng for all bulk PBMC samples. Method: immunoSEQ multiplex PCR; TCRdb's copy keeps in-frame clones and lacks some. This table has 10,000 or so clones, 80% appearing once. Time point reported: week 3, after first cycle of checkpoint inhibitor. Prior systemic cancer therapy, immunosuppressant use and other active malignancies excluded patients. Germline V CDR1 and CDR2: SGHTA, FQGNSA. The CDR3 spans 14 residues. V was pared by 3 bases and J by 2 bases, with 9 bases between. V is TRBV7-2 and J is TRBJ2-3; possible D gene TRBD2, 6 bases. Sequenced here: blood, sampled from a patient treated with checkpoint blockade. This clonotype originated in a human donor with melanoma. CDR3 amino acids: CASSLAGLTDTQYF. The CDR3 DNA sequence: TGTGCCAGCAGCTTGGCGGGGCTCACAGATACGCAGTATTTT.